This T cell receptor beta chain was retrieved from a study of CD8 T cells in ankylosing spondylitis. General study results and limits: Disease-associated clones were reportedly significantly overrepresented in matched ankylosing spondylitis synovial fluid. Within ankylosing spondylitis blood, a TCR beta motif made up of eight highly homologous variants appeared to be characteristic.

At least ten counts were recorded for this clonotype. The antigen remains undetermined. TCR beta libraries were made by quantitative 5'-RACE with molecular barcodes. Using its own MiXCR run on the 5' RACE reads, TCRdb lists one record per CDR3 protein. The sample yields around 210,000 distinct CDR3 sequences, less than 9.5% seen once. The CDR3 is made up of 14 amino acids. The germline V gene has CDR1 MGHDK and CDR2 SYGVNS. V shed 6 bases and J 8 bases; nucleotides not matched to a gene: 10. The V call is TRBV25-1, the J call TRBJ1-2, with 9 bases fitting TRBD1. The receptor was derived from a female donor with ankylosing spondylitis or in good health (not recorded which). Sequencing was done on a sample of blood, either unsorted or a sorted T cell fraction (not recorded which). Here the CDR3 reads CASRGTGTFYGYTF. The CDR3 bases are TGTGCCAGCAGAGGGACAGGGACTTTCTACGGCTACACCTTC.